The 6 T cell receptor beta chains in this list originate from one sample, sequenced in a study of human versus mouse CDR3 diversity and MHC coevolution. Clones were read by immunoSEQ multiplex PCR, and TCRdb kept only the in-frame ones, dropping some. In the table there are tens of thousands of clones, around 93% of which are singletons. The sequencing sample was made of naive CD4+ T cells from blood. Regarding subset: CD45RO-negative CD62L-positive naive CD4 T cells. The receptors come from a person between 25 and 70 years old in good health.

This chain's CDR3 is CASSVLGDYGYTF. Written as DNA, the CDR3 is TGTGCCAGTAGTGTTCTGGGAGACTATGGCTACACCTTC. The V call is TRBV19, the J call TRBJ1-2; D uncertain. Germline V gene data show CDR1 as LNHDA and CDR2 as SQIVND (reference sequence). The V and J ends lost 5 bases and 3 bases respectively, with 10 bases between them. The CDR3 has 13 residues.

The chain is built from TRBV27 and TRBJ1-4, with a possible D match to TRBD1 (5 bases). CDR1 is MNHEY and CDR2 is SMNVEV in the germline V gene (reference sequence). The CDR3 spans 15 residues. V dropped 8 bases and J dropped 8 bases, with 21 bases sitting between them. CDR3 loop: CASSNPRGFGEKLFF. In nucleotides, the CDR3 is TGTGCCAGCTCCAACCCCCGGGGGTTCGGGGAAAAACTGTTTTTT.

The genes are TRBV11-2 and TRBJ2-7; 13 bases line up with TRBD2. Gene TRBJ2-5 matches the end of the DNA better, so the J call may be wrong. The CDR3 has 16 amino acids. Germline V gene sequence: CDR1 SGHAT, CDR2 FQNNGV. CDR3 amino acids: CASSLGTSGEGETQYF. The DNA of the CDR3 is TGTGCCAGCAGCCTCGGGACTAGCGGGGAGGGTGAGACCCAGTACTTC.

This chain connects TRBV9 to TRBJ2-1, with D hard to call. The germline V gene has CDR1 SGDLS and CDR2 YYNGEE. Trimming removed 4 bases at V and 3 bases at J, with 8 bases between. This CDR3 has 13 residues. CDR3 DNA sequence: TGTGCCAGCAGCTCCCAGGTCTACAATGAGCAGTTCTTC. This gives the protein CASSSQVYNEQFF.

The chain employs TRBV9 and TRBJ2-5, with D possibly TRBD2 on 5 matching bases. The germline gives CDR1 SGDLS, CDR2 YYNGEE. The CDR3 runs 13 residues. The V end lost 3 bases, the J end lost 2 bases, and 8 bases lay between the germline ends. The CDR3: CASSARTQETQYF. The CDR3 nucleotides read TGTGCCAGCAGCGCCCGGACTCAAGAGACCCAGTACTTC.

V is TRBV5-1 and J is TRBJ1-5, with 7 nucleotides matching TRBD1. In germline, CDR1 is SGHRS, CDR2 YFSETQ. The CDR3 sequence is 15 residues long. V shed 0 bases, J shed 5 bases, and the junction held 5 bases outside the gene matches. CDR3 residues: CASSLASGGDQPQHF. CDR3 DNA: TGCGCCAGCAGCTTGGCCTCAGGGGGAGATCAGCCCCAGCATTTT.